The entry below describes one T cell receptor beta chain. V lost 4 bases to trimming and J lost 6 bases; unmatched junction nucleotides: 6. CDR1 and CDR2 from the germline V gene are SGHRS and YFSETQ. There are 14 residues in the CDR3. These data originate in a study of control samples from healthy donors and cancer patients. Assay used: immunoSEQ multiplex PCR; TCRdb lists only in-frame clones, some missing. The table records approximately 83,000 clones, roughly 93% of them present only once. What was sequenced was blood. The gene calls are TRBV5-1 and TRBJ2-2; TRBD2 aligns across 7 bases. The receptor's source is a woman under 40 in good health. The CDR3 region is CASSLRGISGELFF. The CDR3 DNA reads as TGCGCCAGCAGCCTGCGGGGGATTTCCGGGGAGCTGTTTTTT.